The sequence of this T cell receptor beta chain was determined in a study of blood T cell repertoires in COVID-19. A few counts support this clone. Some clones are missing from TCRdb's copy, which holds only in-frame ones; the method was immunoSEQ multiplex PCR. Counted here are over 150,000 clones, about 87% occurring once; the ten biggest clones make up 3% to 4.5%. Germline V gives CDR1 KGHSH, CDR2 LQKENI. This CDR3 has 16 amino acids. J lost 5 bases, V lost 3 bases, and 4 bases had no gene match. The TCR sequence derives from a woman aged 55-75 years who had recovered from COVID-19. The material sequenced was peripheral blood. The V and J genes are TRBV18 and TRBJ2-1, with 13 bases lining up with TRBD2. CDR3 in amino acids: CASSPRTSGGNNEQFF. CDR3 DNA sequence: TGTGCCAGCTCACCGAGGACTAGCGGGGGCAACAATGAGCAGTTCTTC.